Sequencing of this TCR beta chain was carried out in a study of regulatory T cells in long-lasting Graves disease. Study summary: Recently diagnosed Graves' patients had received antithyroid drugs for under 3 months. The study, taken as a whole, reports: Among the persistent patients, some 2,900 public clonotypes were shared, more than the approximately 1,000 shared among new patients.

Time point in this sample: newly diagnosed GD, antithyroid drugs for less than 3 months. The TCR library was made from RNA that had been extracted from PBMCs in TRIzol. Graves' disease diagnoses followed American Thyroid Association guidelines. Assembly of TCR beta libraries relied on iRepertoire HTBI primers together with Arm-PCR of CDR3 regions. TCRdb re-derived calls from the multiplex PCR reads in MiXCR, one entry per CDR3 protein. Seen here are about 400,000 distinct CDR3 sequences, 16% observed once, and the top ten hold around 21%. In this sample, this clonotype turned up many times. Its target is unknown. The CDR3 sequence is 14 residues long. V lost 6 bases and J 5 bases, leaving 16 bases between the germline ends. Per the germline V gene, CDR1 is MDHEN and CDR2 is SYDVKM. This sample also appeared in a second study, on T cells in Graves' hyperthyroidism and ophthalmopathy. Per that paper: Patients aged 18 to 65 had newly diagnosed hyperthyroidism of under 2 months' duration.

The sequences come from peripheral blood mononuclear cells (PBMCs), collected at new diagnosis, from a patient treated with antithyroid drugs. The V and J genes are TRBV28 and TRBJ2-5; D is uncertain. The origin of this receptor is a young woman with Graves disease. The CDR3 DNA is TGTGCCAGCAGCTACCGTGGAACCAGGGAGACCCAGTACTTC. It is translated as CASSYRGTRETQYF.